The 4 T cell receptor beta chains below all came from one sample that was sequenced in a study of CD8+ T cells in alopecia areata. Sample treatment: oral pan-JAK inhibitor, 5-10 mg twice daily. Once RNA had been extracted, it was reverse transcribed into cDNA to act as the sequencing template. Profiled with immunoSEQ multiplex PCR; TCRdb holds only in-frame clones, not every one. This sample carries fewer than 200,000 clones, 58% of them seen once, and the ten largest clones take around 12%. The sample consisted of CD8+ T cells sorted from blood, taken at week 24, from a patient treated with tofacitinib. The source is a human donor with alopecia areata.

The rearrangement joins TRBV5-1 to TRBJ2-1; D is uncertain. Trimming cost V 0 bases and J 6 bases, with 13 bases left between them. Germline CDR1 and CDR2: SGHRS and YFSETQ. This CDR3 is 15 amino acids long. The CDR3 nucleotides are TGCGCCAGCAGCTTGGCGTACCCGGGTTTCAATGAGCAGTTCTTC. Translating it yields CASSLAYPGFNEQFF.

The chain recombines TRBV6-5 with TRBJ2-5; D remains ambiguous. Germline V gene data show CDR1 as MNHEY and CDR2 as SVGAGI. The CDR3 has 13 residues. V shed 7 bases and J shed 5 bases, with 14 bases lying between them. This CDR3 reads CASKIMGFETQYF. The CDR3 DNA reads as TGTGCCAGCAAGATCATGGGTTTTGAGACCCAGTACTTC.

This clone appeared a few times. Written as DNA, the CDR3 is TGCGCCAGCAGCCAAGAGAGAAGAGGCACCGGGGAGCTGTTTTTT. It translates to CASSQERRGTGELFF. V is TRBV4-1 and J is TRBJ2-2; D not certain. Germline-derived CDR1 and CDR2 are MGHRA and YSYEKL. This CDR3 comprises 15 residues. The V end was cut by 0 bases, the J end by 4 bases, with 9 bases between.

The rearrangement joins TRBV5-1 to TRBJ2-1; D possibly corresponds to TRBD1 (6 bases). CDR1 is SGHRS and CDR2 is YFSETQ in the germline V gene. The CDR3 has 16 residues. Trimming removed 3 bases at V and 6 bases at J, with 19 bases between. The CDR3, as DNA: TGCGCCAGCAGCTCCCCAGGGACAAACCAGGCCAATGAGCAGTTCTTC. The encoded protein is CASSSPGTNQANEQFF.